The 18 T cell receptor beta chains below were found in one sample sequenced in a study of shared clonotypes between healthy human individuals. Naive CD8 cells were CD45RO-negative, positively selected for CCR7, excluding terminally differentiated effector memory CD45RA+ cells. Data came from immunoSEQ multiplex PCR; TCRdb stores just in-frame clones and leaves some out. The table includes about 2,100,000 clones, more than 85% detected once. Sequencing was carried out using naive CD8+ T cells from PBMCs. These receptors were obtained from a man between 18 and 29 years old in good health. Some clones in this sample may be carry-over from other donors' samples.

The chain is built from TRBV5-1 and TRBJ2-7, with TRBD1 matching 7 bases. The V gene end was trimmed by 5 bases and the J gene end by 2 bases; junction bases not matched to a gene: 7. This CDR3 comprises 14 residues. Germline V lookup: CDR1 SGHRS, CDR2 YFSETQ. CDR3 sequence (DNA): TGCGCCAGCAGTTCTCCGGGACAGACCTACGAGCAGTACTTC. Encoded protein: CASSSPGQTYEQYF.

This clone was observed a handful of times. For the CDR3, the DNA is TGTGCCAGCAGTGTCTACGCTGAAGCTTTCTTT. Translation: CASSVYAEAFF. The chain couples TRBV25-1 to TRBJ1-1; D is unresolved. The CDR3 sequence is 11 residues long. CDR1 and CDR2 from the germline V gene are MGHDK and SYGVNS. The V end was cut by 4 bases, the J end by 6 bases, with 6 bases between. Full variable domain (rest looked up from reference TRBV25-1 and TRBJ1-1): EADIYQTPRYLVIGTGKKITLECSQTMGHDKMYWYQQDPGMELHLIHYSYGVNSTEKGDLSSESTVSRIRTEHFPLTLESARPSHTSQYLCASSVYAEAFFGQGTRLTVV.

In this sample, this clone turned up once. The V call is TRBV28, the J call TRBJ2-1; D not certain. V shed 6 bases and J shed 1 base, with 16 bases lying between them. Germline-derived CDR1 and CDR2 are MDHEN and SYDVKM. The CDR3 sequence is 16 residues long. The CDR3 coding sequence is TGTGCCAGCAGCTCCGCCGGGCTAGGGTCCTACAATGAGCAGTTCTTC. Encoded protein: CASSSAGLGSYNEQFF.

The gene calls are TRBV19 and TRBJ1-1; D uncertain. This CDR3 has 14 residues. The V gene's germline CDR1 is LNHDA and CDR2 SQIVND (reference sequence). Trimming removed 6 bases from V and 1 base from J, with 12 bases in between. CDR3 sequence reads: CASSPRGGNTEAFF. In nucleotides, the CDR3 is TGTGCCAGTAGCCCCCGCGGAGGGAACACTGAAGCTTTCTTT.

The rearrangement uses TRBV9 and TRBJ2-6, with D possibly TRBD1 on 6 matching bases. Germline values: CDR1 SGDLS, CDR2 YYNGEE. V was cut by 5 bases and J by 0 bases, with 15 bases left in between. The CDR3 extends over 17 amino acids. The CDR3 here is CASSNNHRDSGANVLTF. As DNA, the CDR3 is TGTGCCAGCAGTAATAATCACAGGGACTCTGGGGCCAACGTCCTGACTTTC.

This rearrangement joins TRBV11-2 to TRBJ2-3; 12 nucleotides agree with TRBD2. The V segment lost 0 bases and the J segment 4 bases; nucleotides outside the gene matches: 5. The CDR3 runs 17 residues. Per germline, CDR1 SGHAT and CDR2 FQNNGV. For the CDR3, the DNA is TGTGCCAGCAGCTTAGATCAACTAGCGGGAGGTTCAGATACGCAGTATTTT. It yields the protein CASSLDQLAGGSDTQYF.

For the CDR3, the DNA is TGTGCCAGCAGCAAAGACGACAGGTTTTGGGAGCAGTACTTC. Amino acids: CASSKDDRFWEQYF. The chain uses TRBV21-1 and TRBJ2-7; TRBD1, the D gene given by the table, was not confirmed from the DNA. TRBV21-1 is a pseudogene segment. The CDR3 spans 14 residues.

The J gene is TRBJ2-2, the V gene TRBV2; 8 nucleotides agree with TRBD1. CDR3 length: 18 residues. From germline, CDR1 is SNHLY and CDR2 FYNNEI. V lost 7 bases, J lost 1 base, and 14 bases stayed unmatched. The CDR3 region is CASTKWPLGTGNTGELFF. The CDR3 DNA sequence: TGTGCCAGCACCAAATGGCCACTAGGGACAGGGAACACCGGGGAGCTGTTTTTT.

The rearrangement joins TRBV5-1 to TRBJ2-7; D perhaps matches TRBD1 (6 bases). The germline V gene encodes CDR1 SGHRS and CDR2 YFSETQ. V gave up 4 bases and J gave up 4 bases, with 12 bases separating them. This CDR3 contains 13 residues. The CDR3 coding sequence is TGCGCCAGCAGCGTAACCCAGGGGTACGAGCAGTACTTC. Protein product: CASSVTQGYEQYF.

The CDR3: CASANRKPLRESSYNEQFF. The CDR3 coding sequence is TGTGCCAGCGCCAACCGAAAGCCTTTGAGGGAGAGCTCCTACAATGAGCAGTTCTTC. V usage is TRBV27 and J usage is TRBJ2-1; possible D gene TRBD2, 5 bases. Deletions cut 8 bases from V and 0 bases from J, with 26 bases between. CDR1 and CDR2 (germline): MNHEY, SMNVEV (reference sequence). This CDR3 comprises 19 residues.

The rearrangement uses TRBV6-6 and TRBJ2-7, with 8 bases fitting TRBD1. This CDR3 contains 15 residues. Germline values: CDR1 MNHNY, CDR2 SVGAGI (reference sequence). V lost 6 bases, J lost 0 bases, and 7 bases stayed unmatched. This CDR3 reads CASSLRTGSSYEQYF. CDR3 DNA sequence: TGTGCCAGCAGCCTGCGGACAGGGAGCTCCTACGAGCAGTACTTC.

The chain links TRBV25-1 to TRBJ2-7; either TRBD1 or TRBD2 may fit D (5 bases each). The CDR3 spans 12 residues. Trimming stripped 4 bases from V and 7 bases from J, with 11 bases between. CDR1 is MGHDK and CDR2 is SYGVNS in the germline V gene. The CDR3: CASSVGAREQYF. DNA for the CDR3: TGTGCCAGCAGTGTCGGGGCGAGGGAGCAGTACTTC.

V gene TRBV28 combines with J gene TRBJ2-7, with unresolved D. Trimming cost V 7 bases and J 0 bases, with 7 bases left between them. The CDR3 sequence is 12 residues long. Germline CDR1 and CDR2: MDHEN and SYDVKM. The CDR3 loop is CASTSNSYEQYF. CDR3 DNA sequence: TGTGCCAGCACGAGTAACTCCTACGAGCAGTACTTC.

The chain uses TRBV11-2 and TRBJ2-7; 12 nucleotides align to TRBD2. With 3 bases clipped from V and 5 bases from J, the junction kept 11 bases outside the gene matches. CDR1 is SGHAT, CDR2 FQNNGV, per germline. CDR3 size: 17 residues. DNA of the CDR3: TGTGCCAGCAGCTTGATGCCTAGCGGGAGGGCCGGCGACGAGCAGTACTTC. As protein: CASSLMPSGRAGDEQYF.

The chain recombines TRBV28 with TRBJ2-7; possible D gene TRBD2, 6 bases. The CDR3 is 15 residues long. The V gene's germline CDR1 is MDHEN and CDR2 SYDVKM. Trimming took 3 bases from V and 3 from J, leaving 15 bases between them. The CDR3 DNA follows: TGTGCCAGCAGTTTGGACGGGGGTAACCACTACGAGCAGTACTTC. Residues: CASSLDGGNHYEQYF.

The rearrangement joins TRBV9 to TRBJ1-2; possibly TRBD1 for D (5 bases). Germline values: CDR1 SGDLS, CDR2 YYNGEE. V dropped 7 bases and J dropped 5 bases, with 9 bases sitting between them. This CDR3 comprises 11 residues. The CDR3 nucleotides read TGTGCCAGCTGGGGGGAATATGGCTACACCTTC. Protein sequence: CASWGEYGYTF.

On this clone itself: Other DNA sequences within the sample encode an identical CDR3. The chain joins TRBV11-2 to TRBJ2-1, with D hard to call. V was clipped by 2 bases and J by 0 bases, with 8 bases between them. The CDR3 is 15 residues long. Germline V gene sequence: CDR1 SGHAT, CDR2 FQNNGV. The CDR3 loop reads CASSLFGSSYNEQFF. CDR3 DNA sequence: TGTGCCAGCAGCTTATTTGGCAGCTCCTACAATGAGCAGTTCTTC.

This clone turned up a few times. The CDR3 is CASSEKVQETTEAFF. CDR3 nucleotides: TGTGCCAGCAGTGAAAAGGTGCAGGAGACCACTGAAGCTTTCTTT. The chain joins TRBV2 to TRBJ1-1, with unresolved D. The CDR3 has 15 amino acids. Germline-derived CDR1 and CDR2 are SNHLY and FYNNEI. V was shortened by 2 bases and J by 4 bases, with 14 bases between the two germline ends.